These T cell receptor beta chains were read from a single sample in a study of CD8 T cells in Susac syndrome. TCRdb re-analysed the immunoSEQ multiplex PCR reads in MiXCR, keeping a single row per CDR3 protein. The data hold some 150,000 distinct CDR3 sequences, with 95% observed a single time. The specimen was CD4+ T cells from PBMCs. The receptor source for this set is a human donor with Susac syndrome. The CDR3 runs from the conserved cysteine through the conserved F or W. A D gene is named only where the DNA matches it firmly. Only part of the rows carry a size: once, few, many, or a class if the clone is expanded.

abundance	v_gene	d_gene	j_gene	CDR3nt	CDR3aa
.	TRBV7-9	.	TRBJ2-1	TGTGCCAGCAGCCTCGGACGGAACAATGAGCAGTTCTTC	CASSLGRNNEQFF
once	TRBV24-1	.	TRBJ2-5	TGTGCCACCAGTGCATTGGGAGCCTCAGGCTTCCGGGAGACCCAGTACTTC	CATSALGASGFRETQYF
.	TRBV12-3/TRBV12-4	.	TRBJ2-3	TGTGCCAGCAGTTTGCTCCACCGGGCAGATACGCAGTATTTT	CASSLLHRADTQYF
.	TRBV20-1	TRBD1	TRBJ2-7	TGCAGTGCTAGAGTACCGGGACAGGCTTACGAGCAGTACTTC	CSARVPGQAYEQYF
.	TRBV29-1	.	TRBJ2-5	TGCAGCGTAGGGGCTAAACTATCAATGGGGACCCAGTACTTC	CSVGAKLSMGTQYF
.	TRBV27	TRBD2	TRBJ2-1	TGTGCCAGCAGTTCAGAGCGGGATGCTGAGCAGTTCTTC	CASSSERDAEQFF
.	TRBV23-1	.	TRBJ2-2	TGCGCCAGCAGTCAATCACCTACTCTGCTCTCCGAGGACACCAACGCCGGGGAGCTGTTTTTT	CASSQSPTLLSEDTNAGELFF
.	TRBV15	.	TRBJ1-1	TGTGCCACCAGCAGAGCGGGATTCGGCACTGAAGCTTTCTTT	CATSRAGFGTEAFF
.	TRBV20-1	.	TRBJ2-7	TGCAGTGCTAGAGACCCCTACGAGCAGTACTTC	CSARDPYEQYF
.	TRBV29-1	.	TRBJ2-2	TGCAGCGTTAGCCCAGGGTTCGGGGAGCTGTTTTTT	CSVSPGFGELFF
.	TRBV20-1	.	TRBJ2-5	TGCAGTGCTAGGACTGACCAAGAGACCCAGTACTTC	CSARTDQETQYF
.	TRBV20-1	.	TRBJ2-1	TGCAGTGCTAGTTTAGCAATATCCTACAATGAGCAGTTCTTC	CSASLAISYNEQFF
.	TRBV4-1	TRBD1	TRBJ2-5	TGCGCCAGCAGCCAACTACTAGGGACAGAAAAAGAGACCCAGTACTTC	CASSQLLGTEKETQYF
few	TRBV5-6	.	TRBJ2-1	TGTGCCAGCAGTGACAATGAGCAGTTCTTC	CASSDNEQFF
.	TRBV10-3	.	TRBJ2-1	TGTGCCATCAGTGATCCCGGGAAGTACGTCTACAATGAGCAGTTCTTC	CAISDPGKYVYNEQFF
.	TRBV7-9	TRBD1	TRBJ2-1	TGTGCCAGCAGCCGGCCAACAGGGGGCTCCTACAATGAGCAGTTCTTC	CASSRPTGGSYNEQFF
.	TRBV4-2	.	TRBJ2-5	TGTGCCAGCAGCCAAGGTCTAGAAGAGACCCAGTACTTC	CASSQGLEETQYF
.	TRBV12-3/TRBV12-4	.	TRBJ2-5	TGTGCCAGCAGTTTAGGCGGAGCGGGCACCCAAGAGACCCAGTACTTC	CASSLGGAGTQETQYF
.	TRBV20-1	.	TRBJ2-7	TGCAGTGCTTCCGGTAGCCACGAGCAGTACTTC	CSASGSHEQYF
.	TRBV4-2	.	TRBJ2-3	TGTGCCAGCAGGGAGGGCCTAGCAGATACGCAGTATTTT	CASREGLADTQYF
.	TRBV18	.	TRBJ2-5	TGTGCCAGCTCACAGGGGCGGGGTCAAGAGACCCAGTACTTC	CASSQGRGQETQYF
.	TRBV28	.	TRBJ2-1	TGTGCCAGCAGTCCGCCGGGGGATAGGATGGTTGAGCAGTTCTTC	CASSPPGDRMVEQFF
.	TRBV9	TRBD2	TRBJ2-5	TGTGCCAGCAGCGTAAGAGGCGAGCCTAGCGGTGAGACCCAGTACTTC	CASSVRGEPSGETQYF
.	TRBV29-1	.	TRBJ2-7	TGCAGCGTTGCGGTCTCCTACGAGCAGTACTTC	CSVAVSYEQYF
once	TRBV14	.	TRBJ1-5	TGTGCCAGCAGCCAAGGAAGGCAGGCTAACCAGCATTTT	CASSQGRQANQHF
.	TRBV4-2	.	TRBJ2-1	TGTGCCAGCAGCCAAGAGGTACTGCCTTTAAGGGCGCAGTTCTTC	CASSQEVLPLRAQFF
.	TRBV6-2/TRBV6-3	.	TRBJ2-1	TGTGCCAGCAGCCCCCTTCGCCATGAGCAGTTCTTC	CASSPLRHEQFF
.	TRBV7-9	.	TRBJ1-2	TGTGCCAGCAGCACCGACAGACTTTATGGCTACACCTTC	CASSTDRLYGYTF
.	TRBV3-1	TRBD1	TRBJ1-1	TGTGCCAGCAGCCAAGGGGGACAGGGTTTGTACACTGAAGCTTTCTTT	CASSQGGQGLYTEAFF
.	TRBV10-3	TRBD1	TRBJ1-1	TGTGCCATCAGCCGTGGGACAGGGGGAAAGACTGAAGCTTTCTTT	CAISRGTGGKTEAFF
.	TRBV7-9	.	TRBJ2-4	TGTGCCAGCAGCTTGGCACGTCGCCTTGACGTCGGAAACATTCAGTACTTC	CASSLARRLDVGNIQYF
.	TRBV4-1	.	TRBJ2-5	TGCGCCAGCAGCCAAGATCGGGGATCACTCCAAGAGACCCAGTACTTC	CASSQDRGSLQETQYF